This entry lists 12 T cell receptor beta chains sequenced from one sample in a study of blood T cell repertoires in COVID-19. Generated by immunoSEQ multiplex PCR, the TCRdb table keeps only in-frame clones and is missing some. The data contain around 100,000 clones, around four fifths of them singletons. Sample: peripheral blood. These receptors were taken from a human donor in a cohort sampled during active COVID-19.

The V gene is TRBV7-2, the J gene TRBJ2-7; 7 bases line up with TRBD1. Germline assignment: CDR1 SGHTA and CDR2 FQGNSA. The CDR3 extends over 17 amino acids. V lost 5 bases to trimming and J lost 0 bases; unmatched junction nucleotides: 13. The CDR3 coding sequence is TGTGCCAGCAGCCACCCCAACAGGGGACAGAGCTCCTACGAGCAGTACTTC. Translating gives CASSHPNRGQSSYEQYF.

CDR3 nucleotides: TGTGCCAGTAGTCTAGCGGGGGTAACCTACAATGAGCAGTTCTTC. This sequence encodes CASSLAGVTYNEQFF. V gene TRBV19 combines with J gene TRBJ2-1; 10 nucleotides agree with TRBD2. The CDR3 spans 15 residues. CDR1 is LNHDA and CDR2 is SQIVND in the germline V gene (reference sequence). With V trimmed by 5 bases and J by 2 bases, 3 bases remained unmatched.

The chain has TRBV7-9 and TRBJ1-1; perhaps TRBD1 as D (5 bases). Deletions cut 4 bases from V and 1 base from J, with 13 bases between. The CDR3 length is 15 residues. Germline V gene sequence: CDR1 SEHNR, CDR2 FQNEAQ (reference sequence). CDR3 coding DNA: TGTGCCAGCAGCTCAGCAGGGAGCGGGAACACTGAAGCTTTCTTT. Its protein is CASSSAGSGNTEAFF.

The chain recombines TRBV7-9 with TRBJ2-7, with 8 bases lining up with TRBD2. The germline V gene encodes CDR1 SEHNR and CDR2 FQNEAQ (reference sequence). CDR3 length: 15 amino acids. J gave up 1 base and V 6 bases, and 8 bases lay outside the gene matches. The CDR3: CASSTYRGGSYEQYF. The CDR3 DNA reads TGTGCCAGCAGTACCTACCGGGGGGGATCCTACGAGCAGTACTTC.

The gene calls are TRBV11-3 and TRBJ2-1; the D gene is possibly TRBD2 (5 bases). The CDR3 contains 15 residues. The ends were cut back, 5 bases at V and 4 bases at J, with 15 bases in the middle. The germline gives CDR1 SGHNT, CDR2 YENEEA. CDR3: CASSPPQRIYNEQFF. CDR3 bases: TGTGCCAGCAGCCCCCCCCAGCGGATATACAATGAGCAGTTCTTC.

The chain combines TRBV3-1 (or the pseudogene TRBV3-2) with TRBJ1-1; no definite D call. The CDR3 is 18 residues long. Trimming took off 4 bases at V and 1 base at J, with 22 bases between the two ends. Germline V CDR1 and CDR2: LGHDT, YNNKEL (reference sequence). Here the CDR3 reads CASSRVGGLLFGNTEAFF. DNA for the CDR3: TGTGCCAGCAGCCGCGTAGGTGGGCTTTTATTCGGGAACACTGAAGCTTTCTTT.

The chain combines TRBV7-6 with TRBJ2-3, with a weak D call TRBD2 (7 bases). V dropped 5 bases and J dropped 1 base, with 16 bases sitting between them. This CDR3 is 16 amino acids long. Germline CDR1 SGHVS, CDR2 FNYEAQ. The CDR3: CASSVGGARGTDTQYF. In nucleotides, the CDR3 is TGTGCCAGCAGCGTGGGGGGGGCGCGCGGCACAGATACGCAGTATTTT.

The V gene is TRBV4-3, the J gene TRBJ1-6; D gene unclear. The CDR3 sequence is 15 residues long. Per germline, CDR1 LGHNA and CDR2 YSLEER. V was shortened by 0 bases and J by 3 bases, with 6 bases between the two germline ends. Here the CDR3 reads CASSQEEGYNSPLHF. The CDR3 coding sequence is TGCGCCAGCAGCCAAGAAGAGGGCTATAATTCACCCCTCCACTTT.

The sample holds many counts of this clone. The chain joins TRBV2 to TRBJ1-2; TRBD1 matches 7 bases. CDR1 SNHLY and CDR2 FYNNEI come from the germline V gene. V was clipped by 6 bases and J by 7 bases; unmatched bases: 8. This CDR3 has 13 amino acids. The CDR3 sequence is CASSGTEQGGYTF. The CDR3 region has the DNA TGTGCCAGCAGCGGGACAGAACAAGGTGGCTACACCTTC. The full variable domain, with the rest looked up from reference TRBV2 and TRBJ1-2, is EPEVTQTPSHQVTQMGQEVILRCVPISNHLYFYWYRQILGQKVEFLVSFYNNEISEKSEIFDDQFSVERPDGSNFTLKIRSTKLEDSAMYFCASSGTEQGGYTFGSGTRLTVV.

The chain is built from TRBV4-1 and TRBJ2-3; 11 bases fit TRBD1. J gave up 4 bases and V 4 bases, and 4 bases lay outside the gene matches. Germline CDR1 is MGHRA and CDR2 is YSYEKL. The CDR3 spans 15 residues. The CDR3 sequence: CASSRGQGASDTQYF. In DNA, the CDR3 is TGCGCCAGCAGCCGAGGACAGGGGGCATCAGATACGCAGTATTTT.

The chain recombines TRBV2 with TRBJ2-3; 11 nucleotides align to TRBD2. Germline CDR1 SNHLY, CDR2 FYNNEI. V shed 6 bases, J shed 5 bases, and the junction held 7 bases outside the gene matches. The CDR3 is 15 residues long. CDR3 nucleotides: TGTGCCAGCAGGCGTAGCGGGGGGGTTGGAGATACGCAGTATTTT. It encodes CASRRSGGVGDTQYF.

CDR3 sequence reads: CASSTRGGNTEAFF. CDR3 DNA sequence: TGTGCCAGCAGCACCCGGGGGGGGAACACTGAAGCTTTCTTT. The V gene is TRBV7-2, the J gene TRBJ1-1; D might be TRBD1 (5 bases). CDR3 length: 14 residues. Trimming removed 5 bases from V and 1 base from J, with 11 bases in between. Germline assignment: CDR1 SGHTA and CDR2 FQGNSA.